This T cell receptor beta chain was sequenced for a study of blood T cells in healthy people across ages. Study results and limitations: Naive T cell percentage showed a strong correlation with the diversity of TCR beta. Long-lived and aged donors differed, with more naive CD4+ cells and higher diversity in the long-lived. TCR beta diversity per million T cells fell roughly linearly with age.

This clonotype was picked up many times. Its target is unknown. The germline CDR1 and CDR2 sequences are SEHNR and FQNEAQ (reference sequence). The CDR3 totals 17 residues. Trimming pared 1 base from V and 10 bases from J, leaving 23 bases between. Alongside a J-beta primer mix, a sample-barcoded 5' primer served in a second PCR lasting about 7 to 11 cycles. Every cDNA molecule bore a tag from a template-switch adaptor containing 12 random nucleotides. Each CDR3 protein is one row after TCRdb ran MiXCR on the 5' RACE reads. The sample records some 1.7 million distinct CDR3 sequences, roughly 30% being singletons.

The specimen was blood. The TCR originated in a young woman in good health. The rearrangement joins TRBV7-9 to TRBJ2-1; tentative D call: TRBD2 (6 bases). Here the CDR3 reads CASSLGLRLAQTEEQFF. In DNA form, the CDR3 reads TGTGCCAGCAGCTTAGGGCTGCGGCTAGCGCAAACGGAGGAGCAGTTCTTC.